The clone carrying this T cell receptor (beta chain) has only a few counts. Its antigen is unknown. The whole isolated RNA underwent reverse transcription, so sequencing captured expressed TCRB transcripts. TCRdb's table, derived via immunoSEQ multiplex PCR, lists solely in-frame clones and lacks some. This table holds around 450,000 clones, approximately 10% found once. This entry is derived from a study of beta chain features in type 1 diabetes. Points from the study as a whole: Insertion counts at VDJ junctions were lower in type 1 diabetes patients, who also showed more deletions there.

Looked up from germline, CDR1 is KGHSH and CDR2 is LQKENI. The V end was cut by 5 bases, the J end by 7 bases, with 17 bases between. The CDR3 totals 15 residues. The genes are TRBV18 and TRBJ2-2; unclear D gene. This TCR was recovered from a woman aged 18-29 years in good health. What was sequenced was naive CD4+ T cells from blood. The CDR3 DNA is TGTGCCAGCTCAGCTAACAGCGTCGGGTACGGGGAGCTGTTTTTT. It encodes CASSANSVGYGELFF.